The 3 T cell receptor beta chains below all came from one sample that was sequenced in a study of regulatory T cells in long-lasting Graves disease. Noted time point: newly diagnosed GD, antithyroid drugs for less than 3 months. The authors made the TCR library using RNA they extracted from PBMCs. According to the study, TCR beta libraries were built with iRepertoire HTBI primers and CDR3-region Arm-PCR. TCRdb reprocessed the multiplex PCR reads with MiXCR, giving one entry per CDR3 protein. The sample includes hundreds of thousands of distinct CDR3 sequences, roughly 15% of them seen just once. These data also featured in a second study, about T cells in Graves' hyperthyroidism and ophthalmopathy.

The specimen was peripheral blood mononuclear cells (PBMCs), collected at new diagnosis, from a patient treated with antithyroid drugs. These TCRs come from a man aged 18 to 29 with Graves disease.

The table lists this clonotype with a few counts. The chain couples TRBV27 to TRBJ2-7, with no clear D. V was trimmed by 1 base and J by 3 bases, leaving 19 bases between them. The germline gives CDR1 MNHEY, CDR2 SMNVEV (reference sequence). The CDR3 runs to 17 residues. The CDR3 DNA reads TGTGCCAGCAGTTTATACGGGCCTCGAAGCCCATTCTACGAGCAGTACTTC. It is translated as CASSLYGPRSPFYEQYF.

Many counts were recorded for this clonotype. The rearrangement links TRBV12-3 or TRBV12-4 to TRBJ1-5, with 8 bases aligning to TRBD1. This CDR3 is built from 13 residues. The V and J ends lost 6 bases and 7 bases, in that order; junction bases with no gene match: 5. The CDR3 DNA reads TGTGCCAGCAGCAGGACAGGGTACCAGCCCCAGCATTTT. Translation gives CASSRTGYQPQHF.

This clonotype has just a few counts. In DNA form, the CDR3 reads TGTGCCAGCCGGGACGGCGGGGGGGGGTACACTGAAGCTTTCTTT. This encodes CASRDGGGGYTEAFF. This chain links TRBV19 with TRBJ1-1; D may be TRBD1 (5 bases). The CDR3 loop spans 15 amino acids. V dropped 9 bases and J dropped 3 bases, with 20 bases sitting between them. The germline V gene has CDR1 LNHDA and CDR2 SQIVND (reference sequence).